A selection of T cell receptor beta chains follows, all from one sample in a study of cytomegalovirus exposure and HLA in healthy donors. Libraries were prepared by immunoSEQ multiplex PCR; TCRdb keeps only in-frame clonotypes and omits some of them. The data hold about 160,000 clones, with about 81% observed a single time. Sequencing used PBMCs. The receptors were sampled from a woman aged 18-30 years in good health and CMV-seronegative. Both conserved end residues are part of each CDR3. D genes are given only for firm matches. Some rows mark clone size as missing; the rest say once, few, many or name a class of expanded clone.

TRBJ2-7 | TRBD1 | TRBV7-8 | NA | TGTGCCAGCAGCTTAGCTGACAGGGCCCACTCCTACGAGCAGTACTTC | CASSLADRAHSYEQYF
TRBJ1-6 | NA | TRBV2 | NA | TGTGCCAGCAGTGAGATTTGGGTTCAGGCACCCCTCCACTTT | CASSEIWVQAPLHF
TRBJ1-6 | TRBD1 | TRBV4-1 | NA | TGCGCCAGCAGCCCCCGGGACAGGCAAAGCTCCTATAATTCACCCCTCCACTTT | CASSPRDRQSSYNSPLHF
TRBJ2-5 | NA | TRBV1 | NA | TGCACCAGCAGCCGGACCGGTGCCGGGACTAGTAGAGAGACCCAGTACTTC | CTSSRTGAGTSRETQYF
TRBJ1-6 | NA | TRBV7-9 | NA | TGTTCCAGCAGCTTGACAGGCCGGGGCTCCTATAATTCACCCCTCCACTTT | CSSSLTGRGSYNSPLHF
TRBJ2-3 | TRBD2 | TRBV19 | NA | TGTGCCAGTAGTATTGTACCGGGAGGGCCGGTAGATACGCAGTATTTT | CASSIVPGGPVDTQYF
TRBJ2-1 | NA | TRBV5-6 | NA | TGTGCCAGCAGCTCCGCAGGACTATACTACAATGAGCAGTTCTTC | CASSSAGLYYNEQFF
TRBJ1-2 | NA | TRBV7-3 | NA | TGTGCCAGCAGCTTATATGTAGGGGCAAACTATGGCTACACCTTC | CASSLYVGANYGYTF
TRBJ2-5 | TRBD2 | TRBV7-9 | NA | TGTGCCAGCAGTCCGCTCGGGACTAGCGGGAGAGAGACCCAGTACTTC | CASSPLGTSGRETQYF
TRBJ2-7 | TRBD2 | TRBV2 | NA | TGTGCCAGCAGGACTAGCGGGAGTCGGTACGAGCAGTACTTC | CASRTSGSRYEQYF
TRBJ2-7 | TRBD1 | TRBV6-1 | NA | TGTGCCAGCAGTGAATTGGGACAGGGGATCTACGAGCAGTACTTC | CASSELGQGIYEQYF
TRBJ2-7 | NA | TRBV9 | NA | TGTGCCAGCAGCGCCGGGGAGGGGGACCACGAGCAGTACTTC | CASSAGEGDHEQYF
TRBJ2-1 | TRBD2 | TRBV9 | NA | TGTGCCAGCAGCGTAGCGTTCGGACTAGCGGGAGGGGAGCAGTTCTTC | CASSVAFGLAGGEQFF
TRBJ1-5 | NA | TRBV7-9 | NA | TGTGCCAGCAGCCCTGACAGGTGGTTAGGCAATCAGCCCCAGCATTTT | CASSPDRWLGNQPQHF
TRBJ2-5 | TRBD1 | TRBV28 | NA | TGTGCCAGCAGTTGGACAGGAAAACAAGAGACCCAGTACTTC | CASSWTGKQETQYF
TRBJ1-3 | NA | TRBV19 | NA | TGTGCCAGTAGTAGGACTCCCTCTGGAAACACCATATATTTT | CASSRTPSGNTIYF
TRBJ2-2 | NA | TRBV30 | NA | TGTGCCTGGACGAGGGCAGCTTCGAACACCGGGGAGCTGTTTTTT | CAWTRAASNTGELFF
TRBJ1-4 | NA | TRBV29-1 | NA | TGCAGCGCCCTGGGGGAGGCAACTAATGAAAAACTGTTTTTT | CSALGEATNEKLFF
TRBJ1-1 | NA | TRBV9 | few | TGTGCCAGCAGCTTAACAGGGTCCGCTGAAGCTTTCTTT | CASSLTGSAEAFF
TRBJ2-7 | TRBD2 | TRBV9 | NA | TGTGCCAGCAGCGTAACGGGACTAGCGGGATACTACGAGCAGTACTTC | CASSVTGLAGYYEQYF
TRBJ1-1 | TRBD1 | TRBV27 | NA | TGTGCCAGCAGTCGTGGACAGGGACAGCTCATGAACACTGAAGCTTTCTTT | CASSRGQGQLMNTEAFF
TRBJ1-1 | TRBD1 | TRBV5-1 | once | TGCGCCAGCAGCTTGGAATCAGGGGGCGGCATGAACACTGAAGCTTTCTTT | CASSLESGGGMNTEAFF
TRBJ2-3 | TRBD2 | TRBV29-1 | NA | TGCAGCGTTGGGACTAGACTTACGGATACGCAGTATTTT | CSVGTRLTDTQYF
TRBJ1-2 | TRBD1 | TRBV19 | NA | TGTGCCAGTAGTCTTGGACAGGGGGCTTACGGCTACACCTTC | CASSLGQGAYGYTF
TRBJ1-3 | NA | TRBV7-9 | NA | TGTGCCAGCAGCTTGGTCTGGGAGAGGACGCGTGGAAACACCATATATTTT | CASSLVWERTRGNTIYF
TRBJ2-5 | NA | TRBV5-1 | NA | TGCGCCAGCAGCTCCTTGACAGGCCAGGGGACCCAGTACTTC | CASSSLTGQGTQYF
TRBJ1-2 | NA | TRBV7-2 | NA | TGTGCCAGCAGCCGGGGGGGTGGTTCCGAATATGGCTACACCTTC | CASSRGGGSEYGYTF
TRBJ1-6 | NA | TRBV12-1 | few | TGTGCCAGCAGCCCCTTCACAGGTTTCAATTCACCCCTCCACTTT | CASSPFTGFNSPLHF
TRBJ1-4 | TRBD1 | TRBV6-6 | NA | TGTGCCAGCAGTTACTCCGGGACAGGACGTGAAAAACTGTTTTTT | CASSYSGTGREKLFF
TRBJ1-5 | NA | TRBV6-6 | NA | TGTGCCAGCACGGGTTTGAACAATCAGCCCCAGCATTTT | CASTGLNNQPQHF
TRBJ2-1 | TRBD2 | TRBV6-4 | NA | TGTGCCAGCAGTGTGTCCGGGACTAGTAATCCCCATGAGCAGTTCTTC | CASSVSGTSNPHEQFF
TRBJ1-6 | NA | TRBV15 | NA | TGTGCCACCAGCAGAGGAGACAGGAATAATTCACCCCTCCACTTT | CATSRGDRNNSPLHF
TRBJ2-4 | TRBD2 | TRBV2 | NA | TGTGCCAGCGGGAGGGCTAGCGGGGGGGTGCTCTTAAACATTCAGTACTTC | CASGRASGGVLLNIQYF
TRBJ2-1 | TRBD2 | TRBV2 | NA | TGTGCCAGCGGCCCACCGGTGGGGGGGGTATACAATGAGCAGTTCTTC | CASGPPVGGVYNEQFF
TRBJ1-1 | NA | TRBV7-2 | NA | TGTGCCAGCAGCCCGTCTATGAACACTGAAGCTTTCTTT | CASSPSMNTEAFF
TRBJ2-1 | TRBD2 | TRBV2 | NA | TGTGCCAGCAGGGGGACTAGCGGGATTGAGCAGTTCTTC | CASRGTSGIEQFF
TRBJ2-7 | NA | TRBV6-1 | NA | TGTGCCAGCAGTGAAACCACAGACTACGAGCAGTACTTC | CASSETTDYEQYF
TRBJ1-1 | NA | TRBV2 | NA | TGTGCCAGCATCCCACACGGGGGAGGGGGCACTGAAGCTTTCTTT | CASIPHGGGGTEAFF
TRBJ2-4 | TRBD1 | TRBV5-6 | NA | TGTGCCAGCAGCGTAAAGCGACAGGGAAGCAAAAACATTCAGTACTTC | CASSVKRQGSKNIQYF
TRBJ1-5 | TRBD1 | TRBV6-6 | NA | TGTGCCAGCAGTTCGACAGGGAGCAATCAGCCCCAGCATTTT | CASSSTGSNQPQHF
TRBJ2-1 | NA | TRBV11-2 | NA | TGTGCCAGCAGCGCCTCACTAGGGAATGAGCAGTTCTTC | CASSASLGNEQFF
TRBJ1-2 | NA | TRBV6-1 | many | TGTGCCAGCAGTGAAACCGGGTACTATGGCTACACCTTC | CASSETGYYGYTF
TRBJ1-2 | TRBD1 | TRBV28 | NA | TGTGCCAGCAGTCCGATGAGACAGGGAAACTATGGCTACACCTTC | CASSPMRQGNYGYTF